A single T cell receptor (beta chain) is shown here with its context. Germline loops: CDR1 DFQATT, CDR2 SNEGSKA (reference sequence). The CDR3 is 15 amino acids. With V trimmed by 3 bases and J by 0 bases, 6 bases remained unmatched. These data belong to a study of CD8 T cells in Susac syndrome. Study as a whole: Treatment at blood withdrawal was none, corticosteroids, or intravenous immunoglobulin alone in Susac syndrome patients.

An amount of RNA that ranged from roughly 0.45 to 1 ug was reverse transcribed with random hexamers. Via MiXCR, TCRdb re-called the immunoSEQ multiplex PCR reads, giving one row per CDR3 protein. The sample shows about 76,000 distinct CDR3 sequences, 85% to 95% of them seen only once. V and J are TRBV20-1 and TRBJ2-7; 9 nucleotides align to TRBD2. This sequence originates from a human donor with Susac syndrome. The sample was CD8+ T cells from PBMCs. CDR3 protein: CSARGLAEISYEQYF. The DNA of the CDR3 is TGCAGTGCTAGGGGACTAGCTGAAATCTCCTACGAGCAGTACTTC.